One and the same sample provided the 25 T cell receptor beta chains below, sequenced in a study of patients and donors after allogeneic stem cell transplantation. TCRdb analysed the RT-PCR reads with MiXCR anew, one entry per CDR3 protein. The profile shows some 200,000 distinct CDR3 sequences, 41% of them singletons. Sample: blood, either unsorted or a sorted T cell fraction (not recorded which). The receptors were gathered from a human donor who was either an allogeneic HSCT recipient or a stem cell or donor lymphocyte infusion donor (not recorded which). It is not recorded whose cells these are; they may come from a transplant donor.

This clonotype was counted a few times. The CDR3 reads CASSPPVSGNTIYF. The CDR3 nucleotides read TGTGCCAGCAGCCCCCCCGTCTCTGGAAACACCATATATTTT. The chain couples TRBV9 to TRBJ1-3; D is undetermined. The CDR3 sequence is 14 residues long. Germline V CDR1 and CDR2: SGDLS, YYNGEE. Trimming took off 4 bases at V and 0 bases at J, with 8 bases between the two ends.

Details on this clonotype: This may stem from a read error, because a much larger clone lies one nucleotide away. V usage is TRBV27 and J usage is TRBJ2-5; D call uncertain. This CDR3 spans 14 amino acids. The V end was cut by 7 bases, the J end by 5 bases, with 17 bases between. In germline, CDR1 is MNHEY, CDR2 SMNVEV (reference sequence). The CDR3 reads CASNSGSRAETQYF. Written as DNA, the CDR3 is TGTGCCAGCAATTCTGGGTCTAGGGCGGAGACCCAGTACTTC.

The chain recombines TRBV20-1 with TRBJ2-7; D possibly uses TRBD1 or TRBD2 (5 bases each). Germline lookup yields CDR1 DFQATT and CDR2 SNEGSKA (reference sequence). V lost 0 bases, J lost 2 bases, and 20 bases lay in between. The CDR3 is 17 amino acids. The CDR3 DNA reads TGCAGTGCTAGAGATCCGGGATTAGATTGGGGCCCCTACGAGCAGTACTTC. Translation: CSARDPGLDWGPYEQYF.

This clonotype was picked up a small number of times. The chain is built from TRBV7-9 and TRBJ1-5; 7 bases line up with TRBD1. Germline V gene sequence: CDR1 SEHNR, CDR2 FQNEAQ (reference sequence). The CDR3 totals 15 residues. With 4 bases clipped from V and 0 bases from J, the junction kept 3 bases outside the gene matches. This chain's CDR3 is CASSSTGYSNQPQHF. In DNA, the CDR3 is TGTGCCAGCAGCTCGACAGGGTATAGCAATCAGCCCCAGCATTTT.

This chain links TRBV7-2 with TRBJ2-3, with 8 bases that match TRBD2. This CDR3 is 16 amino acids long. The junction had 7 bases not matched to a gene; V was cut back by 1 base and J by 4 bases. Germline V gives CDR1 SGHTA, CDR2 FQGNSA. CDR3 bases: TGTGCCAGCAGCTTAGGATACGGGAGGGAGGCAGATACGCAGTATTTT. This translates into CASSLGYGREADTQYF.

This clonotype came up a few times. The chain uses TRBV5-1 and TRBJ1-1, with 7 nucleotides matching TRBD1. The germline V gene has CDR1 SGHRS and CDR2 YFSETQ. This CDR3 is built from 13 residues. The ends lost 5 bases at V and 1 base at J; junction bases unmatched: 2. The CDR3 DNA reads TGCGCCAGCAGGACAGGGCAGAACACTGAAGCTTTCTTT. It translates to CASRTGQNTEAFF.

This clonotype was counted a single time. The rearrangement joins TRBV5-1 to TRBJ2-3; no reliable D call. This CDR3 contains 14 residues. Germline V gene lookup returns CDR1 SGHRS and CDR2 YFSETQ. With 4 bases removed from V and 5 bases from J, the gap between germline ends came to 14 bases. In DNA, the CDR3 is TGCGCCAGCAGCCCGGTGGGCGAAGGAGATACGCAGTATTTT. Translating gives CASSPVGEGDTQYF.

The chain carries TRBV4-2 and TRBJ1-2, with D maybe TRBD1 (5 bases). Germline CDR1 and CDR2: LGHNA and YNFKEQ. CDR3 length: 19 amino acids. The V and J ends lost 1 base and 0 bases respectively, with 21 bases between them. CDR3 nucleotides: TGTGCCAGCAGCCAAGTTAAGGGGCTATCGACCCCAGCTAACTATGGCTACACCTTC. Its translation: CASSQVKGLSTPANYGYTF.

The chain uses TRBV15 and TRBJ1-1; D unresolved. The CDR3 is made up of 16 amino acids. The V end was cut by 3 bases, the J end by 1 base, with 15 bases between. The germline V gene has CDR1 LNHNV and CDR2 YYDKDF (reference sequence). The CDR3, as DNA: TGTGCCACCAGCAGCGTATCCCGACGGAAGAACACTGAAGCTTTCTTT. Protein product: CATSSVSRRKNTEAFF.

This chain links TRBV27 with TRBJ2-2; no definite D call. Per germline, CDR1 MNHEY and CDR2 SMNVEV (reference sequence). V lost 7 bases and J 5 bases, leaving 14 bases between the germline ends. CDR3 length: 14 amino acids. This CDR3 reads CASTLSPKTGELFF. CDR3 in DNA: TGTGCCAGCACCCTCTCTCCAAAGACCGGGGAGCTGTTTTTT.

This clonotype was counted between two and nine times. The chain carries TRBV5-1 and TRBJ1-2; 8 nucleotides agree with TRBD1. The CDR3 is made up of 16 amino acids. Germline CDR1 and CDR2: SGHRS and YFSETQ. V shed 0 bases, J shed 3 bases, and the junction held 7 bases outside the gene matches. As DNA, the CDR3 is TGCGCCAGCAGCTTGGACCCAGGGGGCGATGACTATGGCTACACCTTC. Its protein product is CASSLDPGGDDYGYTF. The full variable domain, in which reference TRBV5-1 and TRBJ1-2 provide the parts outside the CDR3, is KAGVTQTPRYLIKTRGQQVTLSCSPISGHRSVSWYQQTPGQGLQFLFEYFSETQRNKGNFPGRFSGRQFSNSRSEMNVSTLELGDSALYLCASSLDPGGDDYGYTFGSGTRLTVV.

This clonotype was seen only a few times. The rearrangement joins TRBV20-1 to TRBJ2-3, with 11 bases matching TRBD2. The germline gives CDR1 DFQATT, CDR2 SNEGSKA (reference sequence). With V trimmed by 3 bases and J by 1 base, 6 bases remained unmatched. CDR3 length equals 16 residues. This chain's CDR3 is CSARELAGVRTDTQYF. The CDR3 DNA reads TGCAGTGCTAGGGAACTAGCGGGAGTCCGCACAGATACGCAGTATTTT.

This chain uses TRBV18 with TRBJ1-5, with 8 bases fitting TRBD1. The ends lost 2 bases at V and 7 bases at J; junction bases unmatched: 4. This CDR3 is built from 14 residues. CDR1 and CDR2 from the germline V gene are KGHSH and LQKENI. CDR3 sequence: CASSPSGGEQPQHF. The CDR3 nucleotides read TGTGCCAGCTCACCATCAGGGGGCGAGCAGCCCCAGCATTTT.

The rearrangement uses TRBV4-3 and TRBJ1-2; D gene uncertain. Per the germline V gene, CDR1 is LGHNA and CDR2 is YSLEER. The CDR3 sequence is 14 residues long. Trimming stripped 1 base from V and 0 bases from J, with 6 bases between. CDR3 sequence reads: CASSQGQTNYGYTF. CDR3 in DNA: TGCGCCAGCAGCCAAGGCCAGACTAACTATGGCTACACCTTC.

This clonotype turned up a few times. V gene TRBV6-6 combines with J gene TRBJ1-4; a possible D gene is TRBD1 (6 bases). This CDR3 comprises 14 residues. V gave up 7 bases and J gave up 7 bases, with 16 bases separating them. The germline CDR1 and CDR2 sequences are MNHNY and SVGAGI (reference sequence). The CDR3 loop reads CASTNWGRGEKLFF. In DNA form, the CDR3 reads TGTGCCAGCACCAACTGGGGGCGCGGTGAAAAACTGTTTTTT.

The DNA for the CDR3 is TGTGCCAGCAGTACATCAGGGGCGAAGTACTTC. Its protein is CASSTSGAKYF. The chain couples TRBV6-5 to TRBJ2-5, with D possibly being TRBD1 (6 bases). V dropped 5 bases and J dropped 12 bases, with 13 bases sitting between them. The V gene's germline CDR1 is MNHEY and CDR2 SVGAGI. There are 11 residues in the CDR3.

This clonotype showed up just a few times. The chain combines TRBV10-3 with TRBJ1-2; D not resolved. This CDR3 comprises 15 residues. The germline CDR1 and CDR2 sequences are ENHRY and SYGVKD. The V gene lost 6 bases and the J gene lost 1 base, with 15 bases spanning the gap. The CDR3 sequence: CAIRNPTAVNYGYTF. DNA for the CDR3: TGTGCCATCAGGAACCCCACGGCCGTTAACTATGGCTACACCTTC.

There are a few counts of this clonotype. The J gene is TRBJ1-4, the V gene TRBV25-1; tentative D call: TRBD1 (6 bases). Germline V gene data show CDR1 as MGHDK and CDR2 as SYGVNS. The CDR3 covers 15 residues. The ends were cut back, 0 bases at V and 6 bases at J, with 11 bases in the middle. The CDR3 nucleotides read TGTGCCAGCAGTGAATATAGCAGGGGCGATGAAAAACTGTTTTTT. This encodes CASSEYSRGDEKLFF.

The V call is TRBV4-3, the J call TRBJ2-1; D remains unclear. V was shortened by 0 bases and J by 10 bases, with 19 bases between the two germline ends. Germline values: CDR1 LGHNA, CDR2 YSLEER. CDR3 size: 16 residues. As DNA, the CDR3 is TGCGCCAGCAGCCAAGAAGGTGGGTGGACCCAAAACGAGCAGTTCTTC. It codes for CASSQEGGWTQNEQFF.

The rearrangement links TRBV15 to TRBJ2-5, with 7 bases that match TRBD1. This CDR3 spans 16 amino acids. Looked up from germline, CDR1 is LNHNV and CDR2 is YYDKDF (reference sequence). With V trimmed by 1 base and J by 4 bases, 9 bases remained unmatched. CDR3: CATSRGRQGSTETQYF. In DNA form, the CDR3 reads TGTGCCACCAGCAGAGGAAGACAGGGATCTACAGAGACCCAGTACTTC.

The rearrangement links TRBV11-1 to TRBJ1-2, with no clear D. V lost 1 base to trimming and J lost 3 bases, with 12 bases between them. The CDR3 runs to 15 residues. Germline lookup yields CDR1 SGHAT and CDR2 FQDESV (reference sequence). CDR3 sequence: CASSLEGQAYYGYTF. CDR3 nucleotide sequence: TGTGCCAGCAGCTTAGAAGGTCAGGCCTACTATGGCTACACCTTC.

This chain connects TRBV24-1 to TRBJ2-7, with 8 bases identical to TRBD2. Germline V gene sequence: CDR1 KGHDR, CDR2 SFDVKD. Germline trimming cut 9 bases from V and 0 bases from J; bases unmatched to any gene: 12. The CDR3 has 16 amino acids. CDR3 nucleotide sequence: TGTGCCACCTCCGGGGCGGGAGGAAAGGACTCCTACGAGCAGTACTTC. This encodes CATSGAGGKDSYEQYF.

The CDR3 nucleotides read TGTGCCAGCAGTTTGCTCGTCAGGGGGCAGCCCCAGCATTTT. As protein: CASSLLVRGQPQHF. The rearrangement uses TRBV12-3 or TRBV12-4 and TRBJ1-5; TRBD1 matches 7 bases. The trim removed 3 bases at V and 7 bases at J, leaving 6 bases unmatched. This CDR3 spans 14 amino acids.

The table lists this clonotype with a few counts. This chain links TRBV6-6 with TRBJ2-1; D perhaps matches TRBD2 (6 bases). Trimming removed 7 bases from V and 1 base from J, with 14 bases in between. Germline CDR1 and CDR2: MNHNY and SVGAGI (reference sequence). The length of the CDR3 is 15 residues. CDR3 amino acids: CASTGASASYNEQFF. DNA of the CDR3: TGTGCCAGCACCGGTGCTAGCGCATCCTACAATGAGCAGTTCTTC.

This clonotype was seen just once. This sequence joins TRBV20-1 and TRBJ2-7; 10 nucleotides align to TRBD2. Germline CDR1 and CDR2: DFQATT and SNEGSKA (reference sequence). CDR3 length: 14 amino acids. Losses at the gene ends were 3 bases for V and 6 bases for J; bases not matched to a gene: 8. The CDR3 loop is CSARSLAGVAEQYF. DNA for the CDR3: TGCAGTGCTAGGAGTCTAGCGGGAGTTGCCGAGCAGTACTTC.